A selection of T cell receptor beta chains follows, all from one sample in a study of spatial heterogeneity in lung cancer. TCRdb re-derived calls from the 5' RACE reads in MiXCR, one entry per CDR3 protein. The repertoire holds about 52,000 distinct CDR3 sequences, with around 7.7% as singletons. The source was PBMCs, collected at follow-up. Receptors originate from a female donor with early-stage non-small cell lung cancer. Both conserved end residues are part of each CDR3. Fields, in order: V gene, D gene, J gene, CDR3 protein. The D gene is left open where the match is weak.

TRBV7-2	TRBD1	TRBJ2-2	CASSFRQGHGELFF
TRBV5-8	NA	TRBJ2-1	CASSLFEGNEQFF
TRBV7-2	TRBD1	TRBJ2-7	CASSAPGQGLYEQYF
TRBV3-1	TRBD1	TRBJ2-6	CASSKYDRGHLAGANVLTF
TRBV4-1	NA	TRBJ2-3	CASSQERQDTQYF
TRBV20-1	TRBD2	TRBJ2-3	CSAPQSSGGRGDTQYF
TRBV20-1	TRBD2	TRBJ2-5	CSAQAGWQETQYF
TRBV5-1	TRBD2	TRBJ2-1	CASSLAGTNNEQFF
TRBV6-5	TRBD1	TRBJ2-3	CANWTGTDTQYF
TRBV2	NA	TRBJ2-3	CASNRGYASTDTQYF
TRBV5-6	NA	TRBJ2-2	CASSLTGLSGELFF
TRBV10-3	NA	TRBJ1-5	CAISEGTAQDQPQHF
TRBV5-1	TRBD2	TRBJ2-1	CASSSGLAGAHEQFF
TRBV29-1	TRBD1	TRBJ2-3	CSVLQGTQDTQYF
TRBV20-1	NA	TRBJ1-6	CSASTTQIYNSPLHF
TRBV12-3/TRBV12-4	TRBD1	TRBJ2-7	CASSPPGQPSYEQYF
TRBV20-1	NA	TRBJ1-5	CSAAFTLPSNQPQHF
TRBV20-1	NA	TRBJ2-1	CSARGGPSSYNEQFF
TRBV20-1	NA	TRBJ1-1	CSATRVNTEAFF
TRBV11-2	TRBD2	TRBJ2-3	CASRGALAGGKADTQYF
TRBV5-1	TRBD1	TRBJ2-2	CASSRTGNTGELFF
TRBV20-1	NA	TRBJ2-2	CSARDGGNTGELFF
TRBV2	TRBD2	TRBJ2-5	CASMNDGGGETQYF
TRBV24-1	NA	TRBJ2-5	CATSDVRQYQETQYF
TRBV6-2/TRBV6-3	TRBD2	TRBJ2-1	CASSYPTVAGGRSYNEQFF
TRBV12-3/TRBV12-4	NA	TRBJ2-7	CASSTQGYEQYF
TRBV4-1	NA	TRBJ1-4	CASSQVGNSAEKLFF
TRBV12-3/TRBV12-4	NA	TRBJ2-1	CASRMREVSYNEQFF
TRBV29-1	TRBD1	TRBJ1-4	CSVEGVRGDEKLFF
TRBV19	TRBD1	TRBJ1-5	CASSMIGQGSSNQPQHF
TRBV7-9	TRBD1	TRBJ2-1	CAAGQGRNEQFF
TRBV4-3	NA	TRBJ2-3	CASSQDEGRNTQYF
TRBV12-3/TRBV12-4	NA	TRBJ1-6	CASSPGLHNSPLHF
TRBV12-3/TRBV12-4	NA	TRBJ2-1	CASRGPGESHSYNEQFF
TRBV10-3	NA	TRBJ2-3	CAISEGSTDTQYF
TRBV14	TRBD1	TRBJ2-2	CASSQAGTDTGELFF